The following is a TCR beta chain sequence with its context. Original analysis: Using reference gene primer amplification, nucleated cell counts were estimated. Produced via immunoSEQ multiplex PCR; TCRdb's table is partial and in-frame only. The V and J calls and clone size are taken from that table; D and trimming were inferred from the DNA. The table lists 380,000 or so clones, 80% to 90% of them singletons, with over 1% in the top ten. The data belong to a study of blood T cell repertoires in COVID-19. Study details: Acute and convalescent COVID-19 specimens originated in the United States, Italy and Spain. PBMCs, B-cell-depleted T cells, or T cells provided the cDNA or gDNA that made up the material.

CDR1 and CDR2 from the germline V gene are MNHEY and SMNVEV (reference sequence). CDR3 length: 15 amino acids. V lost 0 bases and J 5 bases, leaving 14 bases between the germline ends. This chain joins TRBV27 and TRBJ2-7; D is ambiguous. The sample comprised peripheral blood. The receptor's source is a man in his forties with acute or convalescent COVID-19. Here the CDR3 DNA reads TGTGCCAGCAGTTTATCGTTGCAGTTATCCCACGAGCAGTACTTC. Translation: CASSLSLQLSHEQYF.